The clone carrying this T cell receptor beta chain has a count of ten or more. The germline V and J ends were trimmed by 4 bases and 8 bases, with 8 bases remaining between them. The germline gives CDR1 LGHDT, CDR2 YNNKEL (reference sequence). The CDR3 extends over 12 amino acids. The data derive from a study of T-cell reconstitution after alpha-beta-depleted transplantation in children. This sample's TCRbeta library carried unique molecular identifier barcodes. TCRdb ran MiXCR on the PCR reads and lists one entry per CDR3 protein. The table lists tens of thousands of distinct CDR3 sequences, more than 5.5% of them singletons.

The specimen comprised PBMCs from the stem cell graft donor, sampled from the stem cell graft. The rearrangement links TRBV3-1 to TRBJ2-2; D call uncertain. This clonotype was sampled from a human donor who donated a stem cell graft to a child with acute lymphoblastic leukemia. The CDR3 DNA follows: TGTGCCAGCAGCCCATCGGTGGGGGAGCTGTTTTTT. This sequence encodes CASSPSVGELFF.